Following are 3 T cell receptor beta chains from one sample sequenced in a study of T cell repertoires in ileal Crohn's disease. Produced via immunoSEQ multiplex PCR; TCRdb's table is partial and in-frame only. Altogether roughly 200 clones are present, about 95% being singletons, with the ten largest covering roughly 8.6%. Time point defined: proximal margin of the surgical specimen (macroscopically non-inflamed). The source material was ileal tissue. The receptor source for this set is an adult with Crohn's disease.

DNA of the CDR3: TGTGCCAGCACCGTCGCTGGGACAGGGAAGGACTATGGCTACACCTTC. Its protein is CASTVAGTGKDYGYTF. The chain joins TRBV28 to TRBJ1-2, with 9 bases identical to TRBD1. J was trimmed by 3 bases and V by 7 bases; bases with no gene match: 12. Germline lookup yields CDR1 MDHEN and CDR2 SYDVKM. The CDR3 has 16 amino acids.

The chain joins TRBV5-4 to TRBJ2-2; 8 bases align to TRBD1. Germline V gene sequence: CDR1 SGHNT, CDR2 YYREEE (reference sequence). Trimming removed 2 bases from V and 4 bases from J; junction bases left unmatched: 7. This CDR3 has 16 amino acids. This CDR3 reads CASSFPQGAPTGELFF. DNA for the CDR3: TGTGCCAGCAGCTTTCCCCAGGGGGCGCCCACCGGGGAGCTGTTTTTT.

The gene calls are TRBV4-3 and TRBJ1-2; a possible D gene is TRBD1 (6 bases). Trimming removed 1 base at V and 4 bases at J, with 16 bases between. Germline-derived CDR1 and CDR2 are LGHNA and YSLEER. The CDR3 has 16 residues. CDR3 DNA sequence: TGCGCCAGCAGCCAAGTCCAGGCAGGGGTCGTCTATGGCTACACCTTC. Protein product: CASSQVQAGVVYGYTF.